The 32 T cell receptor beta chains below all came from one sample that was sequenced in a study of cytomegalovirus exposure and HLA in healthy donors. PCR involved 60 Vbeta and 13 Jbeta primers. Method: immunoSEQ multiplex PCR; TCRdb's copy keeps in-frame clones and lacks some. The data show roughly 110,000 clones, approximately 78% seen once. Sequenced: PBMCs. Receptors originate from a man in his thirties or forties in good health and CMV-seropositive.

The chain recombines TRBV27 with TRBJ2-1; 12 nucleotides agree with TRBD2. Per germline, CDR1 MNHEY and CDR2 SMNVEV (reference sequence). The junction had 7 bases not matched to a gene; V was cut back by 4 bases and J by 3 bases. The CDR3 runs 17 residues. The CDR3 is CASSSRTSGKSYNEQFF. CDR3 DNA: TGTGCCAGCAGTTCTCGGACTAGCGGGAAGAGCTACAATGAGCAGTTCTTC.

The chain couples TRBV6-5 to TRBJ1-1, with D maybe TRBD1 (5 bases). The CDR3 length is 13 residues. Germline V CDR1 and CDR2: MNHEY, SVGAGI. With 0 bases removed from V and 7 bases from J, the gap between germline ends came to 9 bases. The CDR3 reads CASSYSGEGEAFF. The CDR3 DNA follows: TGTGCCAGCAGTTACTCGGGGGAGGGTGAAGCTTTCTTT.

This clone has just one count. The V and J genes are TRBV30 and TRBJ1-3; TRBD1 aligns across 10 bases. Trimming took 2 bases from V and 8 from J; bases not matched to a gene: 6. CDR1 and CDR2 (germline): GTSNPN, SVGIG (reference sequence). The CDR3 loop spans 14 amino acids. For the CDR3, the DNA is TGTGCCTGGAGTCCTTGGGACAGGGGTGACACCATATATTTT. This gives the protein CAWSPWDRGDTIYF. Supplemented by reference TRBV30 and TRBJ1-3, the full variable domain reads SQTIHQWPATLVQPVGSPLSLECTVEGTSNPNLYWYRQAAGRGLQLLFYSVGIGQISSEVPQNLSASRPQDRQFILSSKKLLLSDSGFYLCAWSPWDRGDTIYFGEGSWLTVV.

Note on this clone: The sample holds other DNA sequences that translate to the same CDR3. The rearrangement joins TRBV2 to TRBJ2-7, with TRBD1 matching 7 bases. This CDR3 has 13 residues. The V and J ends lost 6 bases and 2 bases, in that order; junction bases with no gene match: 4. CDR1 and CDR2 from the germline V gene are SNHLY and FYNNEI. As DNA, the CDR3 is TGTGCCAGCAGGAGGCAGGGGGCCTACGAGCAGTACTTC. Residues: CASRRQGAYEQYF.

This clone was seen only a few times. The rearrangement joins TRBV29-1 to TRBJ1-5; D gene ambiguous. The germline V gene has CDR1 SQVTM and CDR2 ANQGSEA. V was clipped by 6 bases and J by 0 bases, with 15 bases between them. This CDR3 contains 15 residues. The CDR3: CSVLTDGISNQPQHF. The CDR3 DNA reads as TGCAGCGTCCTAACGGACGGGATTAGCAATCAGCCCCAGCATTTT.

The V call is TRBV5-1, the J call TRBJ2-3, with 8 bases matching TRBD1. CDR3 size: 14 residues. J was trimmed by 3 bases and V by 3 bases; bases with no gene match: 3. The V gene's germline CDR1 is SGHRS and CDR2 YFSETQ. The CDR3: CASSSGQATDTQYF. DNA for the CDR3: TGCGCCAGCAGCTCGGGACAGGCAACAGATACGCAGTATTTT.

The chain recombines TRBV19 with TRBJ2-3; 13 bases map to TRBD2. The CDR3 runs 17 residues. The V gene end was trimmed by 5 bases and the J gene end by 4 bases; junction bases not matched to a gene: 9. The V gene's germline CDR1 is LNHDA and CDR2 SQIVND (reference sequence). The CDR3 bases are TGTGCCAGTAGTGTGGGACTAGCGGGAAATAGCGCAGATACGCAGTATTTT. Translation: CASSVGLAGNSADTQYF.

The gene calls are TRBV5-4 and TRBJ2-7, with 7 bases aligning to TRBD1. The length of the CDR3 is 12 residues. V was pared by 3 bases and J by 5 bases, with 2 bases of the junction left unmatched. In germline, CDR1 is SGHNT, CDR2 YYREEE (reference sequence). The DNA of the CDR3 is TGTGCCAGCAGCTCCACAGGGGACGAGCAGTACGTC. This encodes CASSSTGDEQYV.

This clone was found once. CDR3 region: CASSPGQPDTQYF. For the CDR3, the DNA is TGCGCCAGCAGCCCGGGACAGCCAGATACGCAGTATTTT. The J gene is TRBJ2-3, the V gene TRBV5-1; 7 bases fit TRBD1. The CDR3 extends over 13 amino acids. Germline V gene sequence: CDR1 SGHRS, CDR2 YFSETQ. Trimming removed 4 bases from V and 4 bases from J; junction bases left unmatched: 3.

The genes are TRBV18 and TRBJ2-5; 12 nucleotides line up with TRBD2. The CDR3 sequence is 16 residues long. V lost 3 bases to trimming and J lost 4 bases; unmatched junction nucleotides: 6. Germline V lookup: CDR1 KGHSH, CDR2 LQKENI. CDR3: CASSPGLAGVGETQYF. The CDR3 DNA follows: TGTGCCAGCTCACCGGGACTAGCGGGCGTAGGAGAGACCCAGTACTTC.

About this clone: The same CDR3 is also encoded by other DNA sequences in this sample. The V call is TRBV19, the J call TRBJ1-1; perhaps TRBD1 as D (5 bases). This CDR3 contains 13 residues. The germline V gene has CDR1 LNHDA and CDR2 SQIVND (reference sequence). V was pared by 3 bases and J by 4 bases, with 9 bases between. This CDR3 reads CASSIAGSTEAFF. Here the CDR3 DNA reads TGTGCCAGTAGTATCGCAGGGTCCACTGAAGCTTTCTTT.

As DNA, the CDR3 is TGTGCCAGCAAGCAGGGGGAATTAGGCACTGAAGCTTTCTTT. Its translation is CASKQGELGTEAFF. The rearrangement joins TRBV6-1 to TRBJ1-1; 7 bases map to TRBD1. The V gene's germline CDR1 is MNHNS and CDR2 SASEGT. J gave up 4 bases and V 7 bases, and 9 bases lay outside the gene matches. This CDR3 is built from 14 residues.

The chain links TRBV5-1 to TRBJ2-1; D gene uncertain. Germline assignment: CDR1 SGHRS and CDR2 YFSETQ. V was pared by 0 bases and J by 0 bases, with 10 bases between. There are 16 residues in the CDR3. CDR3 DNA sequence: TGCGCCAGCAGCTTGGGACTTGGCAGCTCCTACAATGAGCAGTTCTTC. It codes for CASSLGLGSSYNEQFF.

This clone was observed a single time. The rearrangement links TRBV9 to TRBJ1-6; tentative D call: TRBD1 (6 bases). The CDR3 runs to 15 residues. V dropped 0 bases and J dropped 8 bases, with 12 bases sitting between them. CDR1 SGDLS and CDR2 YYNGEE come from the germline V gene. The CDR3 nucleotides read TGTGCCAGCAGCGTAGCTCTGGGGGCATATTCACCCCTCCACTTT. As protein: CASSVALGAYSPLHF. Based on the CDR3 plus reference TRBV9 and TRBJ1-6, the full variable domain is DSGVTQTPKHLITATGQRVTLRCSPRSGDLSVYWYQQSLDQGLQFLIQYYNGEERAKGNILERFSAQQFPDLHSELNLSSLELGDSALYFCASSVALGAYSPLHFGNGTRLTVT.

This clone was counted a few times. V gene TRBV28 combines with J gene TRBJ1-3, with D perhaps matching TRBD1 (5 bases). Germline V gene sequence: CDR1 MDHEN, CDR2 SYDVKM. This CDR3 contains 15 residues. Trimming left V 7 bases short and J 0 bases short, with 13 bases between. CDR3 nucleotides: TGTGCCAGCAAAACCGACAGTTACTCTGGAAACACCATATATTTT. It translates to CASKTDSYSGNTIYF.

V usage is TRBV2 and J usage is TRBJ2-7, with 10 bases fitting TRBD1. CDR1 SNHLY and CDR2 FYNNEI come from the germline V gene. This CDR3 has 14 residues. Germline trimming cut 7 bases from V and 5 bases from J; bases unmatched to any gene: 8. Here the CDR3 reads CASNRDRGPHEQYF. CDR3 sequence (DNA): TGTGCCAGCAACCGGGACAGGGGCCCCCACGAGCAGTACTTC.

The V and J genes are TRBV5-4 and TRBJ2-5, with D unclear. Trimming took 0 bases from V and 5 from J, leaving 17 bases between them. Germline V gene data show CDR1 as SGHNT and CDR2 as YYREEE (reference sequence). This CDR3 spans 16 amino acids. The CDR3 bases are TGTGCCAGCAGCTTGGGAAATCCCCAGGCCTCGGAGACCCAGTACTTC. Translated, it gives CASSLGNPQASETQYF.

The chain links TRBV9 to TRBJ2-3; TRBD1 aligns across 9 bases. The CDR3 spans 16 residues. Trimming removed 3 bases from V and 3 bases from J; junction bases left unmatched: 8. Germline CDR1 is SGDLS and CDR2 is YYNGEE. Written as DNA, the CDR3 is TGTGCCAGCAGCGAGGGGACAGGGTTCGGTACAGATACGCAGTATTTT. As protein: CASSEGTGFGTDTQYF.

The chain links TRBV6-1 to TRBJ1-1; D remains unclear. V lost 0 bases, J lost 4 bases, and 6 bases lay in between. The CDR3 is 13 residues long. CDR1 and CDR2 from the germline V gene are MNHNS and SASEGT. The CDR3 DNA reads TGTGCCAGCAGTGAAGCCAGTGTCACTGAAGCTTTCTTT. The encoded protein is CASSEASVTEAFF.

The rearrangement joins TRBV7-9 to TRBJ1-1; D perhaps matches TRBD1 (5 bases). Trimming removed 2 bases at V and 8 bases at J, with 24 bases between. Germline CDR1 and CDR2: SEHNR and FQNEAQ (reference sequence). This CDR3 contains 17 residues. The CDR3 coding sequence is TGTGCCAGCAGCTTAAGTCATCGGGGGGATTGGGGCATAGAAGCTTTCTTT. It is translated as CASSLSHRGDWGIEAFF.

This chain joins TRBV6-6 and TRBJ2-1; perhaps TRBD1 as D (5 bases). The CDR3 sequence is 15 residues long. V lost 2 bases and J lost 1, with 9 bases in between. CDR1 MNHNY and CDR2 SVGAGI come from the germline V gene (reference sequence). This CDR3 reads CASSYRDRSYNEQFF. In DNA form, the CDR3 reads TGTGCCAGCAGTTACAGAGACAGATCCTACAATGAGCAGTTCTTC.

The J gene is TRBJ2-3, the V gene TRBV5-4; 9 positions agree with TRBD2. This CDR3 is 17 amino acids long. CDR1 is SGHNT, CDR2 YYREEE, per germline (reference sequence). The junction had 13 bases not matched to a gene; V was cut back by 4 bases and J by 4 bases. Written as DNA, the CDR3 is TGTGCCAGCAGCCAGGGGCCTGGCGGGGGGGCCCCAGATACGCAGTATTTT. It is translated as CASSQGPGGGAPDTQYF.

The CDR3 is CASSLAPGQGNNEQFF. CDR3 nucleotide sequence: TGTGCCAGCAGCTTAGCCCCCGGACAGGGGAACAATGAGCAGTTCTTC. The rearrangement uses TRBV7-2 and TRBJ2-1; 9 bases are shared with TRBD1. The junction had 5 bases not matched to a gene; V was cut back by 0 bases and J by 5 bases. This CDR3 comprises 16 residues. In germline, CDR1 is SGHTA, CDR2 FQGNSA.

This chain connects TRBV5-1 to TRBJ1-3, with a possible D match to TRBD1 (6 bases). The V gene lost 4 bases and the J gene lost 7 bases, with 15 bases spanning the gap. Germline values: CDR1 SGHRS, CDR2 YFSETQ. The CDR3 contains 14 residues. In nucleotides, the CDR3 is TGCGCCAGCAGCATTACAGGGATGAGGAACACCATATATTTT. Amino acid sequence: CASSITGMRNTIYF.

This chain connects TRBV11-1 to TRBJ2-1; the D gene is possibly TRBD2 (6 bases). Trimming left V 1 base short and J 6 bases short, with 7 bases between. This CDR3 has 13 residues. Germline values: CDR1 SGHAT, CDR2 FQDESV (reference sequence). CDR3 DNA: TGTGCCAGCAGCTTAGGGAGGGGCAATGAGCAGTTCTTC. Translating it yields CASSLGRGNEQFF.

V and J are TRBV6-5 and TRBJ2-5; a possible D gene is TRBD1 (7 bases). The DNA end favors TRBJ2-7, so the J call may be wrong. Germline V lookup: CDR1 MNHEY, CDR2 SVGAGI. The length of the CDR3 is 14 residues. The CDR3 protein is CASSRAGGTYEQYF. The CDR3, as DNA: TGTGCCAGCAGTAGAGCAGGGGGGACCTACGAGCAGTACTTC.

This rearrangement joins TRBV10-1 to TRBJ1-1; no firm D call. Germline CDR1 and CDR2: WNHNN and SYGVQD (reference sequence). The CDR3 totals 13 residues. Trimming took 4 bases from V and 2 from J, leaving 8 bases between them. CDR3 amino acids: CASSVHRNTEAFF. The CDR3 DNA sequence: TGCGCCAGCAGTGTTCACAGAAACACTGAAGCTTTCTTT.

The chain uses TRBV10-3 and TRBJ2-2; 8 bases are a match to TRBD1. Germline CDR1 ENHRY, CDR2 SYGVKD. This CDR3 contains 16 residues. Trimming cost V 4 bases and J 4 bases; bases outside gene matches: 8. The CDR3 region is CAISGGQGVGTGELFF. The CDR3 DNA reads as TGTGCCATCAGTGGAGGACAGGGCGTCGGCACCGGGGAGCTGTTTTTT.

The genes are TRBV2 and TRBJ1-6; 10 nucleotides agree with TRBD1. V dropped 6 bases and J dropped 7; count of bases not matched to a gene: 6. Germline V CDR1 and CDR2: SNHLY, FYNNEI. This CDR3 is 15 amino acids long. The CDR3 DNA follows: TGTGCCAGCAGGCCGGGACAGGGGCCGAATTCACCCCTCCACTTT. Translated: CASRPGQGPNSPLHF. Variable domain in full (rest from reference TRBV2 and TRBJ1-6): EPEVTQTPSHQVTQMGQEVILRCVPISNHLYFYWYRQILGQKVEFLVSFYNNEISEKSEIFDDQFSVERPDGSNFTLKIRSTKLEDSAMYFCASRPGQGPNSPLHFGNGTRLTVT.

There are a few counts of this clone. Written as DNA, the CDR3 is TGTGCCAGCAGTCCCCTTTATAGCTCCTACAATGAGCAGTTCTTC. It encodes CASSPLYSSYNEQFF. The V gene is TRBV28, the J gene TRBJ2-1, with D hard to call. The CDR3 extends over 15 amino acids. Germline V gene data show CDR1 as MDHEN and CDR2 as SYDVKM. Trimming removed 5 bases at V and 0 bases at J, with 11 bases between.

This clone is a singleton in its sample. The rearrangement joins TRBV2 to TRBJ2-7; D is possibly TRBD2 (5 bases). CDR3 size: 13 residues. Germline CDR1 reads SNHLY; CDR2 reads FYNNEI. Trimming stripped 4 bases from V and 7 bases from J, with 14 bases between. The DNA for the CDR3 is TGTGCCAGCAGTGGACGAGCGGCGGAGGAGCAGTACTTC. It yields the protein CASSGRAAEEQYF.

The gene calls are TRBV28 and TRBJ2-3, with TRBD2 matching over 10 bases. The CDR3 has 17 amino acids. Losses at the gene ends were 2 bases for V and 0 bases for J; bases not matched to a gene: 5. CDR1 MDHEN and CDR2 SYDVKM come from the germline V gene. In nucleotides, the CDR3 is TGTGCCAGCAGTTTAAGGACTAGCGGAGCTAGCACAGATACGCAGTATTTT. Translation: CASSLRTSGASTDTQYF.